Below are 23 T cell receptor beta chains sequenced from a single sample in a study of T cell responses to AZD1222 COVID-19 vaccine. Libraries were prepared by immunoSEQ multiplex PCR; TCRdb keeps only in-frame clonotypes and omits some of them. In the table there are around 170,000 clones, roughly 93% of which are singletons. Material: peripheral blood, obtained on day 0 of AZD1222 vaccination. All receptors come from an adult in good health.

DNA for the CDR3: TGTGCCAGCAGCGCAAAACCAGGTTATGGCTACACCTTC. It encodes CASSAKPGYGYTF. The chain is built from TRBV7-3 and TRBJ1-2; D not resolved. The CDR3 runs 13 residues. From germline, CDR1 is SGHTA and CDR2 FQGTGA. V lost 5 bases and J 5 bases, leaving 12 bases between the germline ends.

The chain uses TRBV6-4 and TRBJ2-1, with 12 bases aligning to TRBD2. This CDR3 is 16 amino acids long. Germline CDR1 and CDR2: MRHNA and SNTAGT. Trimming took 7 bases from V and 2 from J; bases not matched to a gene: 6. The CDR3 DNA reads TGTGCCAGCAATGTCCTAGCGGGGGGGCCCTACAATGAGCAGTTCTTC. Protein sequence: CASNVLAGGPYNEQFF.

The chain employs TRBV10-1 and TRBJ1-2, with D maybe TRBD1 (5 bases). V was trimmed by 3 bases and J by 8 bases, leaving 13 bases between them. The germline V gene encodes CDR1 WNHNN and CDR2 SYGVQD (reference sequence). The CDR3 sequence is 13 residues long. The CDR3 sequence is CASSDSGLHGYTF. CDR3 DNA: TGCGCCAGCAGTGATTCGGGGCTTCACGGCTACACCTTC.

This rearrangement joins TRBV11-1 to TRBJ2-3; 9 bases map to TRBD2. The CDR3 runs to 16 residues. The germline gives CDR1 SGHAT, CDR2 FQDESV (reference sequence). The V segment lost 3 bases and the J segment 5 bases; nucleotides outside the gene matches: 9. The CDR3 nucleotides are TGTGCCAGCAGCTTCGGTGGCGGGAGGGACGTAGATACGCAGTATTTT. Translation: CASSFGGGRDVDTQYF.

V is TRBV4-2 and J is TRBJ1-4, with no clear D. Germline V lookup: CDR1 LGHNA, CDR2 YNFKEQ. The V gene lost 2 bases and the J gene lost 3 bases, with 10 bases spanning the gap. The CDR3 spans 15 residues. The CDR3 DNA follows: TGTGCCAGCAGCCAAATTCACGGAGCTAATGAAAAACTGTTTTTT. Amino acid sequence: CASSQIHGANEKLFF.

There are a few counts of this clone. The V call is TRBV7-2, the J call TRBJ2-7, with D unresolved. The CDR3 has 15 amino acids. In germline, CDR1 is SGHTA, CDR2 FQGNSA. The V and J ends lost 5 bases and 1 base respectively, with 15 bases between them. As DNA, the CDR3 is TGTGCCAGCAGCCTATACTGGTCCGGGTCCTACGAGCAGTACTTC. The encoded protein is CASSLYWSGSYEQYF.

This chain connects TRBV9 to TRBJ2-7; 11 bases are a match to TRBD1. Germline V gene data show CDR1 as SGDLS and CDR2 as YYNGEE. This CDR3 is 16 amino acids long. The ends lost 4 bases at V and 5 bases at J; junction bases unmatched: 11. CDR3 protein: CASSPGSGQGGDEQYF. CDR3 nucleotides: TGTGCCAGCAGCCCCGGGTCGGGACAGGGGGGTGACGAGCAGTACTTC.

The CDR3 nucleotides read TGTGCCAGCAGCTTTGGGATTGGCAGGCAATCCTACGAGCAGTACTTC. Translating it yields CASSFGIGRQSYEQYF. This chain links TRBV27 with TRBJ2-7, with unresolved D. V was pared by 6 bases and J by 1 base, with 19 bases between. Germline loops: CDR1 MNHEY, CDR2 SMNVEV (reference sequence). This CDR3 has 16 residues.

The genes are TRBV7-8 and TRBJ2-3; TRBD2 matches at 9 bases. In germline, CDR1 is SGHVS, CDR2 FQNEAQ. The J segment lost 4 bases and the V segment lost 3 bases, leaving 8 bases of the junction unmatched. There are 16 residues in the CDR3. DNA for the CDR3: TGTGCCAGCAGCTTCACTAGCGGGCCATACGCAGATACGCAGTATTTT. Its protein is CASSFTSGPYADTQYF.

The rearrangement joins TRBV6-2 or TRBV6-3 to TRBJ2-7; a possible D gene is TRBD2 (6 bases). The germline V gene has CDR1 MNHEY and CDR2 SVGEGT. Trimming cost V 5 bases and J 0 bases, with 11 bases left between them. The CDR3 loop spans 14 amino acids. In DNA, the CDR3 is TGTGCCAGCAGTGAGACTAGTTTCTCCTACGAGCAGTACTTC. It specifies CASSETSFSYEQYF.

The chain couples TRBV9 to TRBJ1-5; D is ambiguous. The CDR3 contains 15 residues. The V end lost 0 bases, the J end lost 3 bases, and 10 bases lay between the germline ends. Germline V CDR1 and CDR2: SGDLS, YYNGEE. The CDR3 sequence: CASSVDSNSNQPQHF. The CDR3 coding sequence is TGTGCCAGCAGCGTAGATTCCAACTCCAATCAGCCCCAGCATTTT.

The gene calls are TRBV10-3 and TRBJ1-4, with TRBD1 as a possible D gene (6 bases). Germline V lookup: CDR1 ENHRY, CDR2 SYGVKD. This CDR3 has 14 residues. V lost 3 bases and J lost 8, with 13 bases in between. The DNA for the CDR3 is TGTGCCATCAGTGATACGGGGGCGTACGAAAAACTGTTTTTT. Its protein product is CAISDTGAYEKLFF.

This chain joins TRBV11-2 and TRBJ2-7, with D unclear. The germline CDR1 and CDR2 sequences are SGHAT and FQNNGV. Between the trimmed V and J ends, which lost 1 base and 2 bases, there was a span of 6 bases. This CDR3 has 13 amino acids. The CDR3 DNA reads TGTGCCAGCAGCTTAGTGTCGGCCTACGAGCAGTACTTC. Translation gives CASSLVSAYEQYF.

J is TRBJ1-6 and V is TRBV28; weak D call: TRBD1 (5 bases). This CDR3 spans 16 amino acids. From germline, CDR1 is MDHEN and CDR2 SYDVKM. Trimming took 4 bases from V and 0 from J, leaving 10 bases between them. The CDR3 DNA is TGTGCCAGCAGTTCCGGGGCTAGCTCCTATAATTCACCCCTCCACTTT. This encodes CASSSGASSYNSPLHF.

This clone was observed a few times. The chain is built from TRBV15 and TRBJ1-3; TRBD1 matches at 10 bases. V trimming: 3 bases; J trimming: 4 bases; junction bases outside the gene matches: 9. Germline V CDR1 and CDR2: LNHNV, YYDKDF (reference sequence). The CDR3 loop spans 17 amino acids. CDR3 loop: CATSRDLRQGAGNTIYF. The CDR3 DNA reads TGTGCCACCAGCAGGGACCTTAGACAGGGGGCGGGAAACACCATATATTTT.

V gene TRBV27 combines with J gene TRBJ2-1; D is unclear. Trimming removed 4 bases from V and 0 bases from J, with 13 bases in between. Germline-derived CDR1 and CDR2 are MNHEY and SMNVEV (reference sequence). This CDR3 is built from 16 residues. CDR3: CASSSSPPSSYNEQFF. In nucleotides, the CDR3 is TGTGCCAGCAGTTCCAGCCCTCCGAGCTCCTACAATGAGCAGTTCTTC.

The CDR3 region is CASSYSRGLEQFF. CDR3 in DNA: TGTGCCAGCAGTTACTCGAGGGGTCTTGAGCAGTTCTTC. The rearrangement joins TRBV6-5 to TRBJ2-1; D may match TRBD1 or TRBD2 (5 bases each). Per germline, CDR1 MNHEY and CDR2 SVGAGI. The CDR3 sequence is 13 residues long. Trimming took off 0 bases at V and 9 bases at J, with 9 bases between the two ends.

The rearrangement joins TRBV15 to TRBJ2-1; tentatively, D is TRBD2 (7 bases). Germline V CDR1 and CDR2: LNHNV, YYDKDF (reference sequence). V lost 0 bases and J lost 4, with 16 bases in between. This CDR3 has 17 amino acids. The CDR3 protein is CATSRDSPGGPYNEQFF. The CDR3 DNA sequence: TGTGCCACCAGCAGAGATTCGCCCGGGGGGCCGTACAATGAGCAGTTCTTC.

The genes are TRBV7-8 and TRBJ1-1; tentatively, D is TRBD1 (6 bases). In germline, CDR1 is SGHVS, CDR2 FQNEAQ. The ends were cut back, 2 bases at V and 0 bases at J, with 22 bases in the middle. The CDR3 is made up of 19 amino acids. This CDR3 reads CASSLLGDIRGVMNTEAFF. Here the CDR3 DNA reads TGTGCCAGCAGCTTACTAGGGGACATCCGCGGAGTCATGAACACTGAAGCTTTCTTT.

This chain connects TRBV9 to TRBJ2-5, with D possibly being TRBD1 (5 bases). CDR1 is SGDLS and CDR2 is YYNGEE in the germline V gene. The CDR3 consists of 15 residues. Trimming pared 1 base from V and 1 base from J, leaving 11 bases between. This CDR3 is CASSVSDNPQETQYF. The CDR3 nucleotides are TGTGCCAGCAGCGTATCGGACAACCCCCAAGAGACCCAGTACTTC.

The rearrangement uses TRBV5-1 and TRBJ1-4, with 7 positions matching TRBD1. CDR3 length: 15 amino acids. The germline CDR1 and CDR2 sequences are SGHRS and YFSETQ. The V segment lost 3 bases and the J segment 6 bases; nucleotides outside the gene matches: 8. As DNA, the CDR3 is TGCGCCAGCAGCTCCTCCGGGACAGCTGATGAAAAACTGTTTTTT. This codes for CASSSSGTADEKLFF.

The rearrangement joins TRBV18 to TRBJ1-3, with D maybe TRBD1 (6 bases). The CDR3 contains 14 residues. V lost 8 bases to trimming and J lost 4 bases, with 15 bases between them. Per germline, CDR1 KGHSH and CDR2 LQKENI. This chain's CDR3 is CASTPGQPGNTIYF. Here the CDR3 DNA reads TGTGCCAGCACTCCGGGACAACCGGGAAACACCATATATTTT.

The chain employs TRBV4-3 and TRBJ2-5; D is unresolved. V lost 1 base, J lost 5 bases, and 8 bases lay in between. There are 13 residues in the CDR3. Per the germline V gene, CDR1 is LGHNA and CDR2 is YSLEER. The CDR3 region has the DNA TGCGCCAGCAGCCAAGCGCTAAGGGAGACCCAGTACTTC. It translates to CASSQALRETQYF.